The 6 T cell receptor beta chains below come from one sample, sequenced in a study of prognosis after radiotherapy for stage I lung cancer. By two-round multiplex PCR, the TCR beta CDR3 was amplified from genomic DNA. First-round PCR, the initial amplification, used primers specific to each TRBV and TRBJ gene. Each CDR3 protein is one row after TCRdb ran MiXCR on the multiplex PCR reads. The table records just over 30,000 distinct CDR3 sequences, 25% to 35% of them present only once. The specimen comprised PBMCs, sampled before or after stereotactic body radiation therapy (not recorded which). The receptor source for this set is a donor at least 50 years old with non-small cell lung cancer.

This clonotype was picked up many times. The chain joins TRBV6-1 to TRBJ2-1; D is ambiguous. The CDR3 consists of 13 residues. V lost 5 bases and J lost 5, with 10 bases in between. Germline V CDR1 and CDR2: MNHNS, SASEGT. In DNA form, the CDR3 reads TGTGCCAGCAGTCGCCTGTTCAACAATGAGCAGTTCTTC. Protein product: CASSRLFNNEQFF.

V is TRBV29-1 and J is TRBJ2-1; 10 positions match TRBD2. This CDR3 has 15 amino acids. Germline values: CDR1 SQVTM, CDR2 ANQGSEA. Trimming took 4 bases from V and 4 from J; bases not matched to a gene: 7. DNA of the CDR3: TGCAGCGTTGTGCTAGCGGGAGACCCTTACAATGAGCAGTTCTTC. Its protein product is CSVVLAGDPYNEQFF.

This clonotype is categorized as medium-sized. V is TRBV18 and J is TRBJ1-4; D is ambiguous. Germline V lookup: CDR1 KGHSH, CDR2 LQKENI. Trimming removed 2 bases at V and 5 bases at J, with 9 bases between. The CDR3 totals 14 residues. The CDR3 DNA is TGTGCCAGCTCACCAGGGGATAACAATGAAAAACTGTTTTTT. It yields the protein CASSPGDNNEKLFF.

This clonotype was seen ten or more times. The chain uses TRBV12-3 or TRBV12-4 and TRBJ1-2; the match to TRBD1 covers 9 bases. Losses at the gene ends were 3 bases for V and 7 bases for J; bases not matched to a gene: 6. This CDR3 is built from 14 residues. The CDR3 DNA sequence: TGTGCCAGCAGTTTGACAGGGGGAAGATCTGGCTACACCTTC. This encodes CASSLTGGRSGYTF.

Worth noting for this clonotype: Mismatch with germline at one junction end may stem from a read error. The V gene is TRBV6-1, the J gene TRBJ1-2; a weak D match, TRBD1 (5 bases). CDR3 length: 16 residues. The germline V gene has CDR1 MNHNS and CDR2 SASEGT. The chain's CDR3 is CASSQDRGLSGNGYTF. As DNA, the CDR3 is TGTGCCAGCAGTCAAGACCGGGGCCTGAGCGGAAATGGCTACACATTC.

In this sample, this clonotype turned up many times. V is TRBV25-1 and J is TRBJ2-2; perhaps TRBD1 as D (5 bases). The germline gives CDR1 MGHDK, CDR2 SYGVNS. This CDR3 region has 14 residues. V dropped 5 bases and J dropped 7 bases, with 14 bases sitting between them. The CDR3: CASSWGQVIGELFF. The CDR3 nucleotides are TGTGCCAGCAGTTGGGGCCAGGTTATCGGGGAGCTGTTTTTT.